This T cell receptor (beta chain) stems from a study of Ad26.COV2.S vaccination and SARS-CoV-2 variants. The treatment was: 19 received Ad26.COV2.S at low or high dose, single or two shots; a few received placebo; per-sample allocation not given. The investigators took samples on day 63 after the first vaccine or placebo injection. Sequencing used immunoSEQ multiplex PCR; TCRdb keeps in-frame clones, though not all of them. Of about 350,000 clones listed, 80% to 90% are singletons. Germline CDR1 and CDR2: MNHEY and SVGEGT. V lost 0 bases to trimming and J lost 3 bases, with 15 bases between them. This CDR3 has 16 amino acids.

The sample in question was peripheral blood, obtained in a trial of Ad26.COV2.S vaccine versus placebo. This clonotype was obtained from a person between 18 and 65 years old who received the Ad26.COV2.S COVID-19 vaccine or a placebo. The chain is built from TRBV6-2 or TRBV6-3 and TRBJ2-7; possible D gene TRBD2, 5 bases. CDR3 region: CASSYSRAGGSYEQYF. The CDR3, as DNA: TGTGCCAGCAGTTACTCGAGGGCGGGTGGCAGCTACGAGCAGTACTTC.